This TCR beta chain was recovered during a study of blood T cell repertoires in COVID-19. On the study more broadly: Researchers got acute and convalescent COVID-19 samples from the United States, Italy and Spain. PBMCs, B-cell-depleted T cells, or T cells were the source of the cDNA or gDNA that made up the material.

Authors' processing steps: It was from reference gene primer amplification that nucleated cell counts were estimated. Sequenced by immunoSEQ multiplex PCR; TCRdb stores in-frame clones only, minus some. The V and J calls and clone size were taken over from that table, and D and trimming were inferred from the DNA. This sample has 230,000 or so clones, with around four fifths found just once. The CDR3 is 16 amino acids. Germline V gene lookup returns CDR1 MNHNY and CDR2 SVGAGI (reference sequence). V gave up 7 bases and J gave up 7 bases; unmatched junction bases: 10. The TCR was taken from a man between 40 and 49 years old with active or convalescent COVID-19. The chain recombines TRBV6-6 with TRBJ2-1, with 13 bases identical to TRBD2. Source material: peripheral blood. The CDR3 loop is CASKETSGRSGNEQFF. CDR3 in DNA: TGTGCCAGCAAGGAGACTAGCGGGAGGTCAGGTAATGAGCAGTTCTTC.